The 26 T cell receptor beta chains below all came from one sample that was sequenced in a study of long-term antiretroviral therapy in people with HIV. Sequencing relied on immunoSEQ assay v3.0, run at survey level. The protocol was immunoSEQ multiplex PCR, while the TCRdb copy is restricted to in-frame clones and leaves out a portion. The table includes some 19,000 clones, 84% detected once. The specimen comprised unsorted PBMCs, sampled 0.9 years after starting antiretroviral therapy. Source of these receptors: a young man with HIV.

The chain recombines TRBV7-6 with TRBJ2-7, with D uncertain. The CDR3 consists of 14 residues. Germline values: CDR1 SGHVS, CDR2 FNYEAQ. V was cut by 1 base and J by 0 bases, with 7 bases left in between. CDR3: CASSLVASSYEQYF. For the CDR3, the DNA is TGTGCCAGCAGCTTAGTGGCCAGCTCCTACGAGCAGTACTTC.

The V call is TRBV9, the J call TRBJ2-5; D call uncertain. The CDR3 totals 14 residues. Germline CDR1 and CDR2: SGDLS and YYNGEE. V was trimmed by 0 bases and J by 1 base, leaving 7 bases between them. This CDR3 reads CASSVETTQETQYF. CDR3 nucleotides: TGTGCCAGCAGCGTAGAAACTACCCAAGAGACCCAGTACTTC.

The CDR3 DNA reads TGTGCCAGCAGTTTCGGGACCCATGGCGAGCAGTACGTC. It encodes CASSFGTHGEQYV. The rearrangement joins TRBV27 to TRBJ2-7; D may be TRBD1 or TRBD2 (5 bases each). The germline V gene has CDR1 MNHEY and CDR2 SMNVEV (reference sequence). This CDR3 is built from 13 residues. V was shortened by 3 bases and J by 6 bases, with 12 bases between the two germline ends.

V and J are TRBV29-1 and TRBJ1-2; D is unclear. Germline values: CDR1 SQVTM, CDR2 ANQGSEA. There are 15 residues in the CDR3. V gave up 6 bases and J gave up 5 bases, with 22 bases separating them. CDR3 bases: TGCAGCGTAAATACCGGAGCTACCCATTCTTATGGCTACACCTTC. Amino acids: CSVNTGATHSYGYTF.

There are a few counts of this clone. The junction departs from germline at one end; a sequencing error may be responsible. The chain is built from TRBV7-7 and TRBJ2-7; 9 nucleotides line up with TRBD1. Germline loops: CDR1 SSHAT, CDR2 FNYEAQ (reference sequence). The CDR3 totals 15 residues. The DNA for the CDR3 is TGTGCTAGCAGCCTAGGACAGGGGCCGATCTACGAGCAGTACTTC. This codes for CASSLGQGPIYEQYF.

This clone was observed a single time. The chain carries TRBV11-2 and TRBJ2-7; D unresolved. CDR1 SGHAT and CDR2 FQNNGV come from the germline V gene. The CDR3 is 16 amino acids. Trimming stripped 5 bases from V and 5 bases from J, with 22 bases between. CDR3 DNA: TGTGCCAGCAGCGTAGGAGCACGTGGAGCCACCCACGAGCAGTACTTC. Translated, it gives CASSVGARGATHEQYF.

The chain employs TRBV19 and TRBJ2-3; D is possibly TRBD2 (5 bases). The V gene's germline CDR1 is LNHDA and CDR2 SQIVND (reference sequence). The CDR3 covers 14 residues. V was clipped by 5 bases and J by 2 bases, with 11 bases between them. CDR3 protein: CASSPLGSTDTQYF. The CDR3 nucleotides are TGTGCCAGTAGTCCACTAGGCTCCACAGATACGCAGTATTTT.

The chain has TRBV5-1 and TRBJ2-2; a weak D match, TRBD1 (5 bases). This CDR3 is built from 16 residues. The V end lost 3 bases, the J end lost 3 bases, and 15 bases lay between the germline ends. Germline V gives CDR1 SGHRS, CDR2 YFSETQ. The CDR3 loop is CASSYYSRVDTGELFF. CDR3 nucleotide sequence: TGCGCCAGCAGCTACTATTCCAGGGTAGACACCGGGGAGCTGTTTTTT.

The rearrangement links TRBV6-1 to TRBJ1-2, with no clear D. CDR1 MNHNS and CDR2 SASEGT come from the germline V gene. The CDR3 spans 16 residues. V shed 0 bases and J shed 5 bases, with 16 bases lying between them. As DNA, the CDR3 is TGTGCCAGCAGTGAAGCTCTATCGTATCCTGGGTATGGCTACACCTTC. This encodes CASSEALSYPGYGYTF.

V usage is TRBV7-9 and J usage is TRBJ2-7, with D possibly TRBD1 on 6 matching bases. This CDR3 spans 15 amino acids. With 5 bases removed from V and 0 bases from J, the gap between germline ends came to 14 bases. CDR1 is SEHNR and CDR2 is FQNEAQ in the germline V gene (reference sequence). This chain's CDR3 is CASSPRDTSSYEQYF. CDR3 DNA sequence: TGTGCCAGCAGCCCACGGGACACCAGCTCCTACGAGCAGTACTTC.

The CDR3 DNA follows: TGTGCCAGCAGCGTAGACAGCGGGGGGTACGGAGAGACCCAGTACTTC. It yields the protein CASSVDSGGYGETQYF. This chain links TRBV9 with TRBJ2-5; TRBD2 matches 9 bases. V lost 0 bases, J lost 4 bases, and 7 bases stayed unmatched. Germline CDR1 SGDLS, CDR2 YYNGEE. CDR3 length equals 16 residues. Using reference TRBV9 and TRBJ2-5 for the parts outside the CDR3, the full variable domain is DSGVTQTPKHLITATGQRVTLRCSPRSGDLSVYWYQQSLDQGLQFLIQYYNGEERAKGNILERFSAQQFPDLHSELNLSSLELGDSALYFCASSVDSGGYGETQYFGPGTRLLVL.

The chain combines TRBV6-5 with TRBJ1-4; D remains unclear. This CDR3 contains 15 residues. The V gene's germline CDR1 is MNHEY and CDR2 SVGAGI. The V end lost 3 bases, the J end lost 0 bases, and 8 bases lay between the germline ends. For the CDR3, the DNA is TGTGCCAGCAGTTATAGGAAGTCAACTAATGAAAAACTGTTTTTT. Amino acid sequence: CASSYRKSTNEKLFF.

There are a few counts of this clone. The V call is TRBV6-5, the J call TRBJ1-2; 11 bases line up with TRBD1. The germline V gene encodes CDR1 MNHEY and CDR2 SVGAGI. The CDR3 is 14 amino acids. Unmatched junction bases numbered 5, after V lost 7 bases and J lost 4 bases. In DNA, the CDR3 is TGTGCCAGCACCGGACAGGGGGCGAGCTATGGCTACACCTTC. Translating it yields CASTGQGASYGYTF.

The chain has TRBV2 and TRBJ2-1; D is possibly TRBD1 or TRBD2 (5 bases each). The CDR3 spans 15 residues. Trimming removed 4 bases from V and 2 bases from J, with 12 bases in between. Germline V gene data show CDR1 as SNHLY and CDR2 as FYNNEI. CDR3 region: CASSGDPPTYNEQFF. The CDR3 DNA sequence: TGTGCCAGCAGTGGGGACCCGCCTACCTACAATGAGCAGTTCTTC. Full variable domain (remainder filled in from reference TRBV2 and TRBJ2-1): EPEVTQTPSHQVTQMGQEVILRCVPISNHLYFYWYRQILGQKVEFLVSFYNNEISEKSEIFDDQFSVERPDGSNFTLKIRSTKLEDSAMYFCASSGDPPTYNEQFFGPGTRLTVL.

The genes are TRBV19 and TRBJ2-5, with a tentative D call TRBD1 (5 bases). Looked up from germline, CDR1 is LNHDA and CDR2 is SQIVND (reference sequence). The CDR3 contains 13 residues. Trimming shortened V by 6 bases and J by 3 bases, and 11 bases separated the two germline ends. The DNA of the CDR3 is TGTGCCAGTAGCGTAGTCAGGGAAGAGACCCAGTACTTC. It specifies CASSVVREETQYF.

The table lists this clone with a few counts. V gene TRBV5-1 combines with J gene TRBJ1-6, with D unclear. CDR1 and CDR2 (germline): SGHRS, YFSETQ. This CDR3 spans 13 amino acids. The ends were cut back, 2 bases at V and 10 bases at J, with 10 bases in the middle. The chain's CDR3 is CASSLSGLSPLHF. The CDR3 coding sequence is TGCGCCAGCAGCTTATCAGGTTTATCACCCCTCCACTTT.

This sequence joins TRBV2 and TRBJ1-1; D is perhaps TRBD1 (6 bases). The CDR3 is 14 residues long. In germline, CDR1 is SNHLY, CDR2 FYNNEI. The ends were cut back, 7 bases at V and 5 bases at J, with 17 bases in the middle. The CDR3 region has the DNA TGTGCCAGCAATAGCTTGGGGGCGCGGACTGAAGCTTTCTTT. Its protein product is CASNSLGARTEAFF.

This clone has more than one count but fewer than ten. The chain links TRBV27 to TRBJ2-7; 7 positions agree with TRBD1. The CDR3 runs 13 residues. Germline V gene sequence: CDR1 MNHEY, CDR2 SMNVEV (reference sequence). With 5 bases clipped from V and 6 bases from J, the junction kept 7 bases outside the gene matches. The CDR3 loop is CASSPRTGSEQYF. CDR3 DNA sequence: TGTGCCAGCAGTCCCCGGACAGGTTCCGAGCAGTACTTC.

The chain links TRBV9 to TRBJ2-7; 7 bases map to TRBD2. Per germline, CDR1 SGDLS and CDR2 YYNGEE. J was trimmed by 3 bases and V by 4 bases; bases with no gene match: 7. CDR3 size: 14 residues. CDR3 coding DNA: TGTGCCAGCAGCCCCGTTTTAGCGGGCTACGAGCAGTACTTC. Its protein product is CASSPVLAGYEQYF.

This clone was seen only once. V usage is TRBV7-9 and J usage is TRBJ1-1, with 8 positions matching TRBD1. Germline loops: CDR1 SEHNR, CDR2 FQNEAQ (reference sequence). The CDR3 extends over 15 amino acids. V was clipped by 1 base and J by 0 bases; unmatched bases: 1. CDR3 sequence reads: CASSLGGQVNTEAFF. For the CDR3, the DNA is TGTGCCAGCAGCTTAGGGGGACAGGTGAACACTGAAGCTTTCTTT.

V usage is TRBV6-1 and J usage is TRBJ1-5; 8 nucleotides agree with TRBD1. The V segment lost 1 base and the J segment 7 bases; nucleotides outside the gene matches: 3. The CDR3 sequence is 14 residues long. Germline V gene data show CDR1 as MNHNS and CDR2 as SASEGT. CDR3 sequence (DNA): TGTGCCAGCAGTGAAGAACAGGGGGTCCAGCCCCAGCATTTT. Its translation is CASSEEQGVQPQHF.

This clone appeared a single time. The rearrangement links TRBV29-1 to TRBJ2-1, with unresolved D. Germline assignment: CDR1 SQVTM and CDR2 ANQGSEA. Deletions cut 4 bases from V and 4 bases from J, with 8 bases between. CDR3 size: 12 residues. The CDR3 sequence: CSVGLKYNEQFF. CDR3 DNA: TGCAGCGTTGGACTGAAATACAATGAGCAGTTCTTC.

The rearrangement uses TRBV5-1 and TRBJ1-1; a weak D match, TRBD1 (5 bases). This CDR3 comprises 14 residues. Germline V lookup: CDR1 SGHRS, CDR2 YFSETQ. Between the trimmed V and J ends, which lost 4 bases and 3 bases, there was a span of 13 bases. The CDR3 nucleotides read TGCGCCAGCAGCACCGGCGCGGGGCACACTGAAGCTTTCTTT. Its protein product is CASSTGAGHTEAFF.

This chain uses TRBV4-1 with TRBJ1-3; maybe TRBD1 (5 bases). V lost 0 bases and J lost 2, with 20 bases in between. This CDR3 is built from 19 residues. Per germline, CDR1 MGHRA and CDR2 YSYEKL. The CDR3 sequence is CASSQDLYERGTAGNTIYF. CDR3 DNA sequence: TGCGCCAGCAGCCAAGATCTTTATGAAAGGGGCACGGCTGGAAACACCATATATTTT.

CDR3 in DNA: TGTGCCAGCAGTGACAGTGATCAGCCCCAGCATTTT. This sequence encodes CASSDSDQPQHF. The chain links TRBV6-1 to TRBJ1-5; D not resolved. Germline V gene sequence: CDR1 MNHNS, CDR2 SASEGT. This CDR3 comprises 12 residues. The ends were cut back, 3 bases at V and 5 bases at J, with 5 bases in the middle.

This sequence joins TRBV4-2 and TRBJ1-2; no clear D gene. The CDR3 length is 15 residues. The V end lost 0 bases, the J end lost 2 bases, and 10 bases lay between the germline ends. Looked up from germline, CDR1 is LGHNA and CDR2 is YNFKEQ. DNA of the CDR3: TGTGCCAGCAGCCAAGATCTCGAGGGAAACTATGGCTACACCTTC. Its protein product is CASSQDLEGNYGYTF.